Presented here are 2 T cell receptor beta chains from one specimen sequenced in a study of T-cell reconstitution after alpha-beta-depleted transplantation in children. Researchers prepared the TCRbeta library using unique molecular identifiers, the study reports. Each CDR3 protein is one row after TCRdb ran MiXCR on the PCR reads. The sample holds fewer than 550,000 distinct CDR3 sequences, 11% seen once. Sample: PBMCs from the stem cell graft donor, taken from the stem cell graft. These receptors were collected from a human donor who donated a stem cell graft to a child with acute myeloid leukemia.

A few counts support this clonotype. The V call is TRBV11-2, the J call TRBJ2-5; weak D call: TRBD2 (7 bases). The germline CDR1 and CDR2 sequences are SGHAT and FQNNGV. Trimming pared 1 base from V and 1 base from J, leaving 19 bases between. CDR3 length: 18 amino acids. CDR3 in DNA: TGTGCCAGCAGCTTAGTAGGGGGAGGGGGATTAAGCCAAGAGACCCAGTACTTC. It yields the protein CASSLVGGGGLSQETQYF.

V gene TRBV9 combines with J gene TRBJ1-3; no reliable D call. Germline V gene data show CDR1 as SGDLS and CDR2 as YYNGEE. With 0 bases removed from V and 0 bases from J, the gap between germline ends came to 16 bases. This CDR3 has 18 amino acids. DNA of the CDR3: TGTGCCAGCAGCGTAGCTGGAGGCAGTTCCCTCTCTGGAAACACCATATATTTT. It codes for CASSVAGGSSLSGNTIYF.